This T cell receptor beta chain was sequenced in a study of blood T cell repertoires in COVID-19 (dated by TCRdb to 2018 to 2021). For the wider study: Collaborator samples came from the United States, Italy and Spain and covered acute and convalescent phases of COVID-19. The prospective study material was composed of cDNA or gDNA derived from T cells, B-cell-depleted T cells, or PBMCs. The dataset comprised deeply sampled blood TCRbeta repertoires from subjects exposed to, actively infected with, or recovered from COVID-19. The repertoires were released in a freely available public database intended as a resource for research on the immune response to SARS-CoV-2. The samples were drawn from two sources: the first 160 participants of the ongoing ImmuneRACE study, and fewer than 1,500 subjects contributed by 6 global collaborators. Sample metadata almost always included a de-identified subject ID, COVID-19 status, age in years and sex. Where available, HLA class I and class II types were obtained from metadata supplied by the sample provider rather than from assay-based typing.

Whole blood was collected in K2EDTA tubes by collaborating institutions according to the institutions' own protocols. Collaborator samples were shipped for TCRbeta analysis as frozen whole blood, isolated PBMCs, or DNA extracted from either sample type. TCRbeta CDR3 regions were amplified from genomic DNA by means of the immunoSEQ Assay, a bias-controlled multiplex PCR. The source study handled its data this way. Nucleated cell counts per sample were estimated from amplification of reference gene primers within the assay. To quantify the absolute abundance of each unique TCRbeta CDR3 rearrangement, sequence reads were collapsed and filtered. For each sample, productive Simpson clonality was calculated by taking the square root of Simpson's diversity index across productive rearrangements. As stored in TCRdb, this immuneACCESS dataset retains in-frame rearrangements with V and J assigned. A fraction of the clones does not appear; measured against another copy, unresolved V genes explain less than half of the discrepancy, and the remainder lacks a known reason. That table furnishes V, J and clone size, whereas the DNA furnished D and trimming. The sample yields over 15,000 clones; about 81% were counted once. Jointly, the top ten make up about 8% of the sample.

CDR1 MNHEY and CDR2 SVGAGI are derived from the germline V gene. Counted from cysteine to phenylalanine, this CDR3 has 13 amino acids. The retained sequence is limited to the CDR3, 39 bases, with the frame set at the first base. Paper-wide results and their limitations: The quantity of clinical and demographic metadata differed by source and by participant and was supplied without curation.

Notes on this clone: The target of this receptor is not known. The junction shows a germline mismatch at one end, possibly a read error.

This TCR came from a man in his sixties with acute or convalescent COVID-19. In this chain, TRBV6-5 is recombined with TRBJ1-1; no confident D gene assignment can be made. The source material was peripheral blood. For the CDR3, the sequence is CASSYSEGEKVLF. The nucleotide sequence reads TGTGCCAGCAGTTACTCTGAGGGAGAGAAGGTCCTCTTT.